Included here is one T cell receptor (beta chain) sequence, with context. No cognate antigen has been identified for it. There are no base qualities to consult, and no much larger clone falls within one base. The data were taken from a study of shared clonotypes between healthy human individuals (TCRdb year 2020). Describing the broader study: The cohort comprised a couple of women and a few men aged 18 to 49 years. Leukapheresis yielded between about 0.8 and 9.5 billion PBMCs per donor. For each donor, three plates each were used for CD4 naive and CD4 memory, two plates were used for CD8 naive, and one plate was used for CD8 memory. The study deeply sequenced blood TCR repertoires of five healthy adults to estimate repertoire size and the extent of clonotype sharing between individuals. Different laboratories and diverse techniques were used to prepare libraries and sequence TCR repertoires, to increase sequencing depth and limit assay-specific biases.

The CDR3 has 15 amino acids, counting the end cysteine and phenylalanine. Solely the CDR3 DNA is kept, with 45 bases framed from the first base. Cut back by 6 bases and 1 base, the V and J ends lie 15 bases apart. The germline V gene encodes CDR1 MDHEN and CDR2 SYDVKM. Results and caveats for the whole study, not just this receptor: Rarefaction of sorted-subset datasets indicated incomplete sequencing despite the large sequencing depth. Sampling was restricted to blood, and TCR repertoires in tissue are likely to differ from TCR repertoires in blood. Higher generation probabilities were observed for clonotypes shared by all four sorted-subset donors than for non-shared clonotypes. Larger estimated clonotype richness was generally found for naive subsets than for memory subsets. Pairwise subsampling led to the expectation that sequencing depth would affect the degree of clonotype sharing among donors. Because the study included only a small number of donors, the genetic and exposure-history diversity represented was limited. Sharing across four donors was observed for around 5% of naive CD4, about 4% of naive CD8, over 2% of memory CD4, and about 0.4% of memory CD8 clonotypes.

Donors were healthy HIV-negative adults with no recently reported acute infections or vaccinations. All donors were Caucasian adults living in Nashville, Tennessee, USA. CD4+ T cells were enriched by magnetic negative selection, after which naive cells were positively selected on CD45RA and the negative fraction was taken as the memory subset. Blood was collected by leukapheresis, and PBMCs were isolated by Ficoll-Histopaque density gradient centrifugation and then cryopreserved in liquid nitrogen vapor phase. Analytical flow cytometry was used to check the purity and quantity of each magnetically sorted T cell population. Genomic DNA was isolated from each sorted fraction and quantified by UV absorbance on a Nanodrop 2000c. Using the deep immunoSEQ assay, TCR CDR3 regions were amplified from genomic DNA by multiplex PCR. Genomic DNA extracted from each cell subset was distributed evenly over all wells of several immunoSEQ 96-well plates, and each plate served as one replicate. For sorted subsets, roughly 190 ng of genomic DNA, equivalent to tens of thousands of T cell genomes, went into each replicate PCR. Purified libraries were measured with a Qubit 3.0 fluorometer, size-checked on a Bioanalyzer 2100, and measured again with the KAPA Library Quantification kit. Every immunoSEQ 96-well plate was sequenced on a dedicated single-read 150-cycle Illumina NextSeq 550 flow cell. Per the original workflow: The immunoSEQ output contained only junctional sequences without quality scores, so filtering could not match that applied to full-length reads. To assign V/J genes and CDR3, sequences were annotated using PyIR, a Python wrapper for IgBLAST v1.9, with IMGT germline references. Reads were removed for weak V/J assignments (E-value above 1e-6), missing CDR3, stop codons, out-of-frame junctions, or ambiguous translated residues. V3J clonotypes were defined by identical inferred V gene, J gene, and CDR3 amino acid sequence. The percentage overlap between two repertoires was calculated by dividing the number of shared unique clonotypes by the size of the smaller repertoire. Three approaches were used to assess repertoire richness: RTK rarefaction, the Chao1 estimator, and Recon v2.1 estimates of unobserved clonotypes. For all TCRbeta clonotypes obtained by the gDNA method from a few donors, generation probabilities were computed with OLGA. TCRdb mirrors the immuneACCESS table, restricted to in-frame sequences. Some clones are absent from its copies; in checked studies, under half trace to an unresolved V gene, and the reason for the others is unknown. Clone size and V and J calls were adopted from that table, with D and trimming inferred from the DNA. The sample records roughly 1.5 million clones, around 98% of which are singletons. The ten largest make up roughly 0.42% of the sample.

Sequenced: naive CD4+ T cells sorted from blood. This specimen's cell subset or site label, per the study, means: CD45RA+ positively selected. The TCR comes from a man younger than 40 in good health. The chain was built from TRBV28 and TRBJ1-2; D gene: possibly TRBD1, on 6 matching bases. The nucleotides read TGTGCCAGCAGCCCGGGACATCTCCTTAACTATGGCTACACCTTC. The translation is CASSPGHLLNYGYTF.